The clone carrying this T cell receptor (beta chain) was counted a single time. Germline CDR1 MDHEN, CDR2 SYDVKM. Losses at the gene ends were 5 bases for V and 14 bases for J; bases not matched to a gene: 11. CDR3 length: 13 amino acids. Source study methods: Reference gene primers were amplified, and this amplification served to estimate nucleated cell counts. Assay: immunoSEQ multiplex PCR; the TCRdb copy retains only in-frame clones and omits some. The V and J calls and clone size were taken over from that table, and D and trimming were inferred from the DNA. The sample carries under 300,000 clones, around 86% recorded once. This specimen comes from a study of blood T cell repertoires in COVID-19. At the level of the study: Acute-phase and convalescent COVID-19 samples originated in the United States, Italy and Spain. T cells, B-cell-depleted T cells, or PBMCs supplied cDNA or gDNA.

The chain carries TRBV28 and TRBJ1-4; 7 bases line up with TRBD1. Material for sequencing was peripheral blood. The TCR originated in a man between 18 and 35 years old with active or convalescent COVID-19. The CDR3 loop reads CASSARDSSGLFF. Written as DNA, the CDR3 is TGTGCCAGCAGTGCCAGGGACAGCTCAGGGCTGTTTTTT.